The rows below give T cell receptor beta chains drawn from one sample of a study of identical twins. From the 5' RACE reads, TCRdb called clonotypes with MiXCR, one entry per CDR3 protein. Here the sample spans about 720,000 distinct CDR3 sequences, 8.5% to 9.5% being singletons. The data also belong to a second study, concerning yellow fever vaccine responses in identical twins.

Sequenced: PBMCs. The receptor set was obtained from a woman between 18 and 30 years old in good health. Both conserved end residues are part of each CDR3. Each record gives: V gene, clone size, J gene, D gene, CDR3 protein, CDR3 DNA. A D gene is named only where the DNA matches it firmly. Part of the rows lack a size; the others show once, few, many or a class for expanded clones.

TRBV29-1	NA	TRBJ2-1	TRBD2	CSVVWEGRDEQFF	TGCAGCGTTGTGTGGGAGGGCCGGGATGAGCAGTTCTTC
TRBV5-1	few	TRBJ1-6	NA	CASSLRRQISYNSPLHF	TGCGCCAGCAGCCTGAGGCGGCAGATCTCCTATAATTCACCCCTCCACTTT
TRBV7-9	many	TRBJ1-1	NA	CASSFPDGTEAFF	TGTGCCAGCAGCTTCCCAGATGGCACTGAAGCTTTCTTT
TRBV15	few	TRBJ2-5	TRBD1	CATSSILYTGGRETQYF	TGTGCCACCAGCAGCATTTTGTATACAGGGGGCCGAGAGACCCAGTACTTC
TRBV29-1	many	TRBJ1-1	TRBD1	CSVEEGQGTEAFF	TGCAGCGTTGAGGAGGGACAGGGAACTGAAGCTTTCTTT
TRBV24-1	few	TRBJ2-1	TRBD1	CATSGSGGYEQFF	TGTGCCACCAGTGGCTCAGGGGGATATGAGCAGTTCTTC
TRBV29-1	NA	TRBJ1-1	TRBD1	CSGGTENTEAFF	TGCAGCGGGGGGACAGAGAACACTGAAGCTTTCTTT
TRBV7-8	few	TRBJ2-7	TRBD1	CASSTHRDRQYF	TGTGCCAGCAGCACACACCGGGACAGACAGTACTTC
TRBV29-1	many	TRBJ2-1	NA	CSVVGGMSGYNEQFF	TGCAGCGTTGTAGGGGGTATGTCTGGGTACAATGAGCAGTTCTTC
TRBV6-2/TRBV6-3	few	TRBJ1-1	NA	CASSQRGRMNTEAFF	TGTGCCAGCAGCCAGCGGGGGAGGATGAACACTGAAGCTTTCTTT
TRBV7-3	NA	TRBJ2-1	TRBD2	CASSLWSGGGYEQFF	TGTGCCAGCAGCTTATGGAGCGGGGGGGGGTATGAGCAGTTCTTC
TRBV29-1	few	TRBJ2-1	TRBD2	CSVSGSLFSYNEQFF	TGCAGCGTTAGCGGGAGCCTATTTTCCTACAATGAGCAGTTCTTC
TRBV3-1	NA	TRBJ2-3	NA	CASSQEGLDSPTDTQYF	TGTGCCAGCAGCCAAGAGGGCCTGGACAGCCCCACAGATACGCAGTATTTT
TRBV7-8	many	TRBJ1-1	TRBD1	CASSVDRDTEAFF	TGTGCCAGCAGCGTGGACAGGGACACTGAAGCTTTCTTT
TRBV5-1	few	TRBJ2-5	NA	CASSLNRAGQETQYF	TGCGCCAGCAGCTTGAACAGGGCAGGCCAAGAGACCCAGTACTTC
TRBV15	few	TRBJ1-3	TRBD1	CATSRGDSSGNTIYF	TGTGCCACCAGCAGAGGGGACAGCTCTGGAAACACCATATATTTT
TRBV6-1	few	TRBJ1-1	NA	CASSVDRKEAFF	TGTGCCAGCAGTGTGGACCGAAAAGAAGCTTTCTTT
TRBV28	few	TRBJ2-7	NA	CASSSPIVDSLEQYF	TGTGCCAGCAGTTCCCCCATCGTCGACAGCCTCGAGCAGTACTTC
TRBV11-2	few	TRBJ2-1	TRBD1	CASSFDRGYNEQFF	TGTGCCAGCAGCTTCGACAGGGGCTACAATGAGCAGTTCTTC
TRBV12-3/TRBV12-4	many	TRBJ2-7	NA	CASSLIIYEQYF	TGTGCCAGCAGTTTAATCATCTACGAGCAGTACTTC
TRBV20-1	few	TRBJ2-7	TRBD2	CSARDPLAGNYEQYF	TGCAGTGCTAGAGATCCACTAGCGGGGAACTACGAGCAGTACTTC
TRBV9	NA	TRBJ1-2	TRBD1	CASSPGDRGGYGYTF	TGTGCCAGCAGCCCTGGAGACAGGGGGGGCTATGGCTACACCTTC
TRBV11-2	few	TRBJ2-1	TRBD1	CASSVIGGPGGRYNEQFF	TGTGCCAGCAGCGTAATCGGGGGACCAGGGGGCCGTTACAATGAGCAGTTCTTC
TRBV2	NA	TRBJ2-5	NA	CASTGFLQETQYF	TGTGCCAGCACAGGGTTTTTGCAAGAGACCCAGTACTTC
TRBV7-2	few	TRBJ2-5	TRBD2	CASSFGPTSGTSTQYF	TGTGCCAGCAGTTTTGGGCCGACTAGCGGGACCAGTACCCAGTACTTC
TRBV5-1	many	TRBJ2-5	NA	CASSLEQGRETQYF	TGCGCCAGCAGCTTGGAACAGGGCCGGGAGACCCAGTACTTC
TRBV20-1	NA	TRBJ2-3	NA	CSANGADSLTDTQYF	TGCAGTGCTAATGGGGCGGACAGTTTGACAGATACGCAGTATTTT
TRBV29-1	NA	TRBJ1-2	NA	CSVEGTSYGYTF	TGCAGCGTTGAAGGCACCAGCTATGGCTACACCTTC
TRBV12-3/TRBV12-4	NA	TRBJ2-3	TRBD2	CASSLKGRTSGGASTDTQYF	TGTGCCAGCAGTTTAAAGGGGAGGACTAGCGGGGGGGCGAGCACAGATACGCAGTATTTT
TRBV6-1	NA	TRBJ2-1	TRBD1	CASSRTGGNNEQFF	TGTGCCAGCAGTAGGACAGGGGGAAACAATGAGCAGTTCTTC
TRBV6-1	few	TRBJ2-1	TRBD1	CASSSVRRRDSHNEQFF	TGTGCCAGCAGCTCGGTTAGGCGTCGGGACAGCCACAATGAGCAGTTCTTC
TRBV6-2/TRBV6-3	few	TRBJ2-1	NA	CASSRPSELEVNEQFF	TGTGCCAGCAGCCGCCCTAGCGAGCTGGAAGTTAATGAGCAGTTCTTC
TRBV20-1	few	TRBJ1-5	NA	CSAREETWDQPQHF	TGCAGTGCTAGAGAGGAGACTTGGGATCAGCCCCAGCATTTT
TRBV4-1	NA	TRBJ1-6	NA	CASSLLGGYSPLHF	TGCGCCAGCAGCCTTCTGGGGGGGTATTCACCCCTCCACTTT
TRBV27	few	TRBJ2-1	TRBD2	CASSLRARGRAYNEQFF	TGTGCCAGCAGTTTAAGGGCCCGCGGGAGGGCCTACAATGAGCAGTTCTTC
TRBV6-2/TRBV6-3	many	TRBJ2-7	TRBD1	CASSRTGGKEQYF	TGTGCCAGCTCAAGGACAGGGGGTAAGGAGCAGTACTTC
TRBV28	once	TRBJ1-5	NA	CAWGRINQPQHF	TGTGCCTGGGGACGGATCAATCAGCCCCAGCATTTT
TRBV15	NA	TRBJ2-7	NA	CATSRDLPQGVLSYEQYF	TGTGCCACCAGCAGAGATCTCCCACAGGGCGTTCTCTCCTACGAGCAGTACTTC
TRBV5-1	NA	TRBJ2-1	TRBD2	CASSLEASGSGWGEQFF	TGCGCCAGCAGCTTGGAGGCTAGCGGGAGTGGTTGGGGTGAGCAGTTCTTC
TRBV12-3/TRBV12-4	NA	TRBJ2-1	NA	CASISDGSSYNEQFF	TGTGCCAGCATCTCGGACGGAAGCTCCTACAATGAGCAGTTCTTC
TRBV6-4	few	TRBJ2-2	TRBD2	CASSATSGANTGELFF	TGTGCCAGCAGCGCAACTAGCGGAGCGAACACCGGGGAGCTGTTTTTT
TRBV12-3/TRBV12-4	few	TRBJ2-6	NA	CASSFLIGVLTF	TGTGCCAGCAGTTTTTTAATCGGCGTCCTGACTTTC
TRBV7-2	NA	TRBJ2-5	NA	CASSPRVVQYF	TGTGCCAGCAGCCCGAGGGTCGTACAGTACTTC
TRBV2	many	TRBJ2-2	TRBD1	CASRHRTSGTGLIGNTGELFF	TGTGCCAGCAGGCACCGAACGTCGGGGACAGGTCTAATCGGGAACACCGGGGAGCTGTTTTTT
TRBV29-1	NA	TRBJ1-3	NA	CSATGGSLGNTIYF	TGCAGCGCTACCGGGGGAAGTCTTGGAAACACCATATATTTT
TRBV13	many	TRBJ2-2	NA	CASADTNTGELFF	TGTGCCAGTGCGGACACCAACACCGGGGAGCTGTTTTTT
TRBV7-8	NA	TRBJ2-5	NA	CASSKPRGPKETQYF	TGTGCCAGCAGTAAACCCCGGGGACCTAAAGAGACCCAGTACTTC
TRBV27	NA	TRBJ2-5	NA	CASSLTSVGYGTQYF	TGTGCCAGCAGTTTAACTAGTGTCGGATACGGGACCCAGTACTTC
TRBV28	few	TRBJ1-1	NA	CASRGPLNTEAFF	TGTGCCAGCAGGGGACCATTGAACACTGAAGCTTTCTTT
TRBV3-1	few	TRBJ2-3	NA	CASSRGRGVDTQYF	TGTGCCAGCAGCCGAGGAAGGGGAGTAGATACGCAGTATTTT
TRBV7-9	few	TRBJ2-4	NA	CASSRDRVLRGKNIQYF	TGTGCCAGCAGCCGTGACCGAGTGTTAAGGGGCAAAAACATTCAGTACTTC
TRBV7-9	NA	TRBJ1-1	TRBD1	CASSHSQGALKAFF	TGTGCCAGCAGCCACTCCCAGGGGGCCCTGAAAGCTTTCTTT